A selection of T cell receptor beta chains follows, all from one sample in a study of blood T cell repertoires in COVID-19. Clones were sequenced by immunoSEQ multiplex PCR, and TCRdb holds only the in-frame ones, with some missing. The data show around 100,000 clones, with about four fifths seen just once and about 5% held by the top ten. Sequences were obtained from peripheral blood. Every receptor here comes from a man aged 55 to 70 with acute or convalescent COVID-19. CDR3s include the opening cysteine and the closing phenylalanine or tryptophan. D genes are given only for firm matches. Some rows mark clone size as missing; the rest say once, few, many or name a class of expanded clone.

D | size | J | V | CDR3 | DNA
- | - | TRBJ1-6 | TRBV7-9 | CASSRSSFRDNSPLHF | TGTGCCAGCAGCCGGAGCTCATTCAGGGATAATTCACCCCTCCACTTT
TRBD1 | - | TRBJ2-5 | TRBV2 | CASRGQVETQYF | TGTGCCAGCAGGGGACAGGTTGAGACCCAGTACTTC
- | once | TRBJ1-1 | TRBV7-2 | CASSLHSPDTEAFF | TGTGCCAGCAGCCTTCATTCCCCGGACACTGAAGCTTTCTTT
TRBD2 | - | TRBJ2-3 | TRBV7-2 | CASTPQSSGTDTQYF | TGTGCCAGCACCCCCCAATCTAGCGGGACAGATACGCAGTATTTT
- | - | TRBJ1-2 | TRBV7-2 | CASSSGGYGYTF | TGTGCCAGCAGCTCTGGGGGGTATGGCTACACCTTC
- | - | TRBJ2-3 | TRBV6-5 | CASSYSGHTDTQYF | TGTGCCAGCAGTTACAGTGGCCACACAGATACGCAGTATTTT
TRBD2 | - | TRBJ2-1 | TRBV5-1 | CASSFLAGGQNEQFF | TGCGCCAGCAGCTTTCTAGCGGGGGGGCAGAATGAGCAGTTCTTC
TRBD2 | - | TRBJ2-1 | TRBV7-9 | CASSFRTSGRANEQFF | TGTGCCAGCAGCTTTAGGACTAGCGGGCGAGCGAATGAGCAGTTCTTC
- | - | TRBJ2-4 | TRBV19 | CASTSKNIQYF | TGTGCCAGTACCTCCAAAAACATTCAGTACTTC
- | few | TRBJ2-7 | TRBV18 | CASSPPLQGIYEQYF | TGTGCCAGCTCACCACCGTTACAGGGAATCTACGAGCAGTACTTC
- | - | TRBJ2-3 | TRBV9 | CASSVDSYPTDTQYF | TGTGCCAGCAGCGTGGACAGCTACCCCACAGATACGCAGTATTTT
TRBD2 | - | TRBJ2-7 | TRBV13 | CASSLGRAGAYEQYF | TGTGCCAGCAGCTTAGGGAGAGCGGGGGCCTACGAGCAGTACTTC
TRBD1 | - | TRBJ1-4 | TRBV2 | CASKTGTGDEKLFF | TGTGCCAGCAAGACCGGGACAGGGGACGAAAAACTGTTTTTT
- | - | TRBJ1-1 | TRBV7-9 | CASSAPGNTEAFF | TGTGCCAGCAGCGCCCCAGGAAACACTGAAGCTTTCTTT
- | - | TRBJ1-4 | TRBV2 | CASSEREGNEKLFF | TGTGCCAGCAGTGAGAGGGAAGGGAATGAAAAACTGTTTTTT
- | - | TRBJ1-1 | TRBV6-5 | CASSYLRVNTEAFF | TGTGCCAGCAGTTACCTCAGGGTGAACACTGAAGCTTTCTTT
- | - | TRBJ2-1 | TRBV7-2 | CASSLAGTSDTEQFF | TGTGCCAGCAGCTTAGCCGGGACATCTGATACTGAGCAGTTCTTC
TRBD2 | - | TRBJ2-1 | TRBV7-3 | CASSTREALGANEQFF | TGTGCCAGCAGCACCCGGGAGGCTCTAGGGGCCAATGAGCAGTTCTTC
TRBD2 | - | TRBJ2-3 | TRBV30 | CAWSVLSGTFTDTQYF | TGTGCCTGGAGTGTACTTAGCGGGACGTTCACAGATACGCAGTATTTT
TRBD1 | few | TRBJ1-3 | TRBV11-3 | CASSLTGRHTIYF | TGTGCCAGCAGCCTGACAGGGCGGCACACCATATATTTT
- | once | TRBJ1-5 | TRBV30 | CAWSVARNQPQHF | TGTGCCTGGAGTGTTGCGAGGAATCAGCCCCAGCATTTT
TRBD1 | - | TRBJ2-5 | TRBV7-8 | CASRVGQGGETQYF | TGTGCCAGCAGAGTAGGACAGGGAGGAGAGACCCAGTACTTC
- | - | TRBJ1-2 | TRBV6-2/TRBV6-3 | CASSYARGSYGYTF | TGTGCCAGCAGTTACGCTCGGGGTAGCTATGGCTACACCTTC
- | - | TRBJ1-5 | TRBV30 | CAWDNSNQPQHF | TGTGCCTGGGACAATAGCAATCAGCCCCAGCATTTT
TRBD1 | - | TRBJ2-1 | TRBV5-6 | CASGPGQIYNEQFF | TGTGCCAGCGGGCCGGGACAGATCTACAATGAGCAGTTCTTC
- | - | TRBJ1-1 | TRBV4-2 | CASSQAIQLLNTEAFF | TGTGCCAGCAGCCAAGCCATACAGCTCCTGAACACTGAAGCTTTCTTT
- | - | TRBJ2-1 | TRBV11-2 | CASSHTRTYYNEQFF | TGTGCCAGCAGCCACACCCGGACATACTACAATGAGCAGTTCTTC
TRBD2 | - | TRBJ2-3 | TRBV6-2/TRBV6-3 | CASSSRTSGSADTQYF | TGTGCCAGCAGTTCTCGGACTAGCGGGAGTGCAGATACGCAGTATTTT
TRBD1 | - | TRBJ2-3 | TRBV6-6 | CASREHRGPTDTQYF | TGTGCCAGCAGAGAACACAGGGGACCCACAGATACGCAGTATTTT
- | - | TRBJ2-3 | TRBV6-5 | CASRGLTDTQYF | TGTGCCAGCAGGGGGCTTACAGATACGCAGTATTTT
- | - | TRBJ1-1 | TRBV10-1 | CASSERTKVGAAFF | TGCGCCAGCAGTGAGAGGACGAAGGTGGGGGCAGCTTTCTTT
TRBD1 | - | TRBJ1-2 | TRBV29-1 | CSVEGKQGDYGYTF | TGCAGCGTTGAAGGAAAACAGGGGGACTATGGCTACACCTTC
TRBD2 | - | TRBJ2-3 | TRBV18 | CASSLSGLAGGTDTQYF | TGTGCCAGCTCACTGAGCGGACTAGCGGGAGGCACAGATACGCAGTATTTT
TRBD1 | few | TRBJ2-7 | TRBV7-2 | CASSFGQGFGEQYF | TGTGCCAGCAGTTTTGGACAGGGATTTGGGGAGCAGTACTTC
TRBD1 | few | TRBJ2-2 | TRBV5-1 | CASRRPGTGGSGELFF | TGCGCCAGCAGACGTCCCGGGACAGGGGGGTCCGGGGAGCTGTTTTTT
- | - | TRBJ2-7 | TRBV28 | CASTIRDLHYEQYF | TGTGCCAGCACCATCCGGGACTTACACTACGAGCAGTACTTC
- | once | TRBJ1-3 | TRBV5-4 | CASSLGGSGNTIYF | TGTGCCAGCAGCTTAGGGGGATCTGGAAACACCATATATTTT
TRBD1 | - | TRBJ1-1 | TRBV6-5 | CASRAQGAFPYEAFF | TGTGCCAGCAGGGCACAGGGGGCGTTCCCCTACGAAGCTTTCTTT
- | once | TRBJ2-1 | TRBV3-1/TRBV3-2 | CASSQQRGGRFDEQFF | TGTGCCAGCAGCCAACAAAGGGGGGGGCGATTCGATGAGCAGTTCTTC
- | - | TRBJ1-5 | TRBV2 | CASSEDTYSNQPQHF | TGTGCCAGCAGTGAAGACACATATAGCAATCAGCCCCAGCATTTT
- | - | TRBJ1-1 | TRBV6-5 | CASSIREDTEAFF | TGTGCCAGCAGTATCAGGGAGGACACTGAAGCTTTCTTT
- | - | TRBJ2-1 | TRBV9 | CASSGPSASSYNEQFF | TGTGCCAGCAGCGGCCCTAGCGCCAGCTCCTACAATGAGCAGTTCTTC
- | - | TRBJ1-1 | TRBV7-9 | CASSLEGRTEAFF | TGTGCCAGCAGCTTAGAGGGGAGGACTGAAGCTTTCTTT
- | - | TRBJ1-3 | TRBV18 | CASSGGSSGNTIYF | TGTGCCAGCTCGGGGGGGAGCTCTGGAAACACCATATATTTT
- | once | TRBJ2-1 | TRBV23-1 | CARQGNEQFF | TGCGCCAGGCAGGGGAATGAGCAGTTCTTC